This TCR beta chain was found in a study of blood T cell repertoires in COVID-19. For the study at large: The analysed material was cDNA or gDNA that came from T cells, B-cell-depleted T cells, or PBMCs.

This CDR3 has 14 residues. The V gene's germline CDR1 is SNHLY and CDR2 FYNNEI. V was trimmed by 4 bases and J by 5 bases, leaving 14 bases between them. Researchers sorted participants into cohorts using their self-reported clinical history. Exposed participants encountered a COVID-19 case during the 2 weeks preceding study entry. The table came from immunoSEQ multiplex PCR; TCRdb's copy has only in-frame clones and leaves some out. The sample has roughly 380,000 clones; about 88% are singletons. V and J are TRBV2 and TRBJ2-5, with unresolved D. This sequence was found in a woman younger than 45 who had been exposed to COVID-19. The sample taken for sequencing was PBMCs or T cells enriched from blood (not recorded which). The CDR3 DNA reads TGTGCCAGCAGTGTTGCCTCCCCGAGGGAGACCCAGTACTTC. Translated, it gives CASSVASPRETQYF. The full variable domain, with the rest looked up from reference TRBV2 and TRBJ2-5, is EPEVTQTPSHQVTQMGQEVILRCVPISNHLYFYWYRQILGQKVEFLVSFYNNEISEKSEIFDDQFSVERPDGSNFTLKIRSTKLEDSAMYFCASSVASPRETQYFGPGTRLLVL.